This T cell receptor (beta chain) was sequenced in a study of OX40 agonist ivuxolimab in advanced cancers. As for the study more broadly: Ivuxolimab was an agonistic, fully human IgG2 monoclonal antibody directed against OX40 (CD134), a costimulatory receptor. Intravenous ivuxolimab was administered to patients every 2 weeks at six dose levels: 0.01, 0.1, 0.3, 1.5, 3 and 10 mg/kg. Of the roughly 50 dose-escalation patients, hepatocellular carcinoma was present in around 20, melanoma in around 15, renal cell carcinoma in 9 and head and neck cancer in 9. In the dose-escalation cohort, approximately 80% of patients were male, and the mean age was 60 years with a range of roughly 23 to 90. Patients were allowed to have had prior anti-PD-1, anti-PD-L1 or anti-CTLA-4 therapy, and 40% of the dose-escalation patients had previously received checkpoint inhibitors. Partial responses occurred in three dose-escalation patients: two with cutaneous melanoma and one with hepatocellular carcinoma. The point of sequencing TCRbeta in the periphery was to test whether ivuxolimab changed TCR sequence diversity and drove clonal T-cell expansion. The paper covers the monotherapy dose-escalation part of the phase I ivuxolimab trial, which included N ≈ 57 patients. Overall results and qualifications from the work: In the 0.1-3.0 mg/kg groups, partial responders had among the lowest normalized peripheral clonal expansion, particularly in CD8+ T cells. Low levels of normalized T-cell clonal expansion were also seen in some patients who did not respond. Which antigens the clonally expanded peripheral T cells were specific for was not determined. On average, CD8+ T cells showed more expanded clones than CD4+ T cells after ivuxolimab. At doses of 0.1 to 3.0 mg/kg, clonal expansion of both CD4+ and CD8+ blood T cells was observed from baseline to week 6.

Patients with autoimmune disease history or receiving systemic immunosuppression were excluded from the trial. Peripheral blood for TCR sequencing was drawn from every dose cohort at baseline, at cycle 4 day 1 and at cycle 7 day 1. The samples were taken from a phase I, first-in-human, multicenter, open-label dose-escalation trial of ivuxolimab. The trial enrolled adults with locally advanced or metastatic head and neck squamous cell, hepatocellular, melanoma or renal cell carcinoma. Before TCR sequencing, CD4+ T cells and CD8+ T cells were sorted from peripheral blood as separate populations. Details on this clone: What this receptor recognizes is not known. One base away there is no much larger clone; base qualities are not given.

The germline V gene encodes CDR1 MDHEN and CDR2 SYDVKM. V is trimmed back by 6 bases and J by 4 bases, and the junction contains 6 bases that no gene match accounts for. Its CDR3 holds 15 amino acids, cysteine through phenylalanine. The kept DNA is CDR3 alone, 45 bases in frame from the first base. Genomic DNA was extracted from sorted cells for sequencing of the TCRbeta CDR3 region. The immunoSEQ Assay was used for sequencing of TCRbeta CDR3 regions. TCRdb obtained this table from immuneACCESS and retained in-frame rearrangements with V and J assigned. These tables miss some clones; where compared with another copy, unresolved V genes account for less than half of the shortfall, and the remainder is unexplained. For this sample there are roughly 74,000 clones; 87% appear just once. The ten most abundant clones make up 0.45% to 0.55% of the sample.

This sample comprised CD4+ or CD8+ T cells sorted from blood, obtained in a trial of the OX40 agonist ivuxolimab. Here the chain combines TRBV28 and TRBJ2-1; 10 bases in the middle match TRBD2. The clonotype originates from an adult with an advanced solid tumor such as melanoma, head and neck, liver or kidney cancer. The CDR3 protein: CASSLGLANYNEQFF. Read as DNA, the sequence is TGTGCCAGCAGCCTGGGACTAGCGAATTACAATGAGCAGTTCTTC.